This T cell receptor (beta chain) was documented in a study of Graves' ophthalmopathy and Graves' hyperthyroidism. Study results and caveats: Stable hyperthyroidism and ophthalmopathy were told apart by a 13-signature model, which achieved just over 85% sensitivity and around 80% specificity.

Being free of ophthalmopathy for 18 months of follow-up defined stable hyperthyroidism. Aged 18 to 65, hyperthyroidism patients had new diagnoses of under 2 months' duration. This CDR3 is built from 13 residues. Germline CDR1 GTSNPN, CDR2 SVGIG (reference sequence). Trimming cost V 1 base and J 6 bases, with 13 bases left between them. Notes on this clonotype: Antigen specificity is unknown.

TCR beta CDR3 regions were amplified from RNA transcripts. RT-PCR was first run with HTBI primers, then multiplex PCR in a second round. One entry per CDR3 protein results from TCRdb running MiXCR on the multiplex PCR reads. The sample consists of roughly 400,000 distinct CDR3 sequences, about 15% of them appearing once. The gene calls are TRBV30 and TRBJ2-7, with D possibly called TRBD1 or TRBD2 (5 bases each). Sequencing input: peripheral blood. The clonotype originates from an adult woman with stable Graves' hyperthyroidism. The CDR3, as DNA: TGTGCCTGGAGTGAAAGGGGTCGGGGCGAGCAGTACTTC. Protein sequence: CAWSERGRGEQYF.